The 5 T cell receptor beta chains in this list originate from one sample, sequenced in a study of blood T cells in healthy people across ages. The use of a sample-barcoded 5' primer and a J-beta primer mix characterized a second PCR of roughly 7 to 11 cycles. TCRdb called the 5' RACE reads again in MiXCR, with one record for every CDR3 protein. The table lists fewer than 1.5 million distinct CDR3 sequences, roughly 40% of them singletons. The sample comprised blood. The receptors derive from a woman aged 18 to 35 in good health.

This clonotype has at least ten counts. The rearrangement joins TRBV14 to TRBJ2-3, with TRBD2 as a possible D gene (6 bases). CDR1 SGHDN and CDR2 FVKESK come from the germline V gene. The CDR3 length is 14 residues. The germline V and J ends were trimmed by 0 bases and 11 bases, with 15 bases remaining between them. CDR3 bases: TGTGCCAGCAGCCAAGATTCGGGACTGATTAAGCAGTATTTT. It is translated as CASSQDSGLIKQYF.

The chain uses TRBV7-9 and TRBJ2-1; 7 positions match TRBD2. Germline V gene sequence: CDR1 SEHNR, CDR2 FQNEAQ (reference sequence). J gave up 4 bases and V 2 bases, and 8 bases lay outside the gene matches. This CDR3 comprises 16 residues. The CDR3 spells CASSLRASGDYNEQFF. The DNA for the CDR3 is TGTGCCAGCAGCTTAAGGGCCAGCGGGGATTACAATGAGCAGTTCTTC.

This clonotype was picked up a small number of times. The rearrangement joins TRBV29-1 to TRBJ2-1; no firm D call. The V gene's germline CDR1 is SQVTM and CDR2 ANQGSEA. This CDR3 contains 12 residues. V shed 3 bases and J shed 5 bases, with 8 bases lying between them. The CDR3 nucleotides are TGCAGCGTTGATTTCCTAAACAATGAGCAGTTCTTC. Protein: CSVDFLNNEQFF.

The J gene is TRBJ2-3, the V gene TRBV27; D may be TRBD2 (6 bases). In germline, CDR1 is MNHEY, CDR2 SMNVEV (reference sequence). Trimming cost V 6 bases and J 9 bases, with 13 bases left between them. The CDR3 is 12 amino acids. In DNA form, the CDR3 reads TGTGCCAGCAGGTCGGGGGTAAACACGCAGTATTTT. Translated, it gives CASRSGVNTQYF.

V and J are TRBV6-1 and TRBJ1-6, with D maybe TRBD1 (6 bases). Trimming left V 6 bases short and J 10 bases short, with 19 bases between. Germline V CDR1 and CDR2: MNHNS, SASEGT. The CDR3 extends over 15 amino acids. As DNA, the CDR3 is TGTGCCAGCAGCTACCGCGGACAGACTTTATCACCCCTCCACTTT. As protein: CASSYRGQTLSPLHF.